Listed below are T cell receptor beta chains from one sample, sequenced in a study of CD8+ T cells in alopecia areata. Profiled with immunoSEQ multiplex PCR; TCRdb holds only in-frame clones, not every one. The data contain about 250,000 clones, roughly 60% of them seen just once; the ten biggest clones take up about 0.9%. This specimen consisted of CD4+ T cells sorted from blood, obtained around week 54, from a patient treated with tofacitinib. The source of these receptors is a human donor with alopecia areata. Both conserved end residues are part of each CDR3. Each record gives: D gene, clone size, J gene, V gene, CDR3 DNA, CDR3 protein. The D gene is left open where the match is weak. Clone size, where shown, is once, few, many, or a class for clones that have expanded.

d_call: .; clone_size: .; j_call: TRBJ2-7; v_call: TRBV13; cdr3_nt: TGTGCCAGCAGCTTAGGCCAATCCCACTGGGACGAGCAGTACTTC; cdr3_aa: CASSLGQSHWDEQYF
d_call: .; clone_size: few; j_call: TRBJ2-7; v_call: TRBV29-1; cdr3_nt: TGCAGCGTTGGGACCTACGAGCAGTACTTC; cdr3_aa: CSVGTYEQYF
d_call: TRBD2; clone_size: few; j_call: TRBJ2-5; v_call: TRBV9; cdr3_nt: TGTGCCAGCAGCCCTGGACTAGATCGAGAGACCCAGTACTTC; cdr3_aa: CASSPGLDRETQYF
d_call: TRBD1; clone_size: .; j_call: TRBJ2-6; v_call: TRBV29-1; cdr3_nt: TGCAGCGTTGCCTTGACAGGGGGCGTTTCTGGGGCCAACGTCCTGACTTTC; cdr3_aa: CSVALTGGVSGANVLTF
d_call: .; clone_size: .; j_call: TRBJ1-5; v_call: TRBV5-6; cdr3_nt: TGTGCCAGCAGCTCATCACCCAGGGATCAGCCCCAGCATTTT; cdr3_aa: CASSSSPRDQPQHF
d_call: .; clone_size: .; j_call: TRBJ2-2; v_call: TRBV29-1; cdr3_nt: TGCAGCGTTTCCACCTCCAGACAGAACACCGGGGAGCTGTTTTTT; cdr3_aa: CSVSTSRQNTGELFF
d_call: .; clone_size: .; j_call: TRBJ2-7; v_call: TRBV25-1; cdr3_nt: TGTGCCAGCAGAGGGTGGGCCTACGAGCAGTACTTC; cdr3_aa: CASRGWAYEQYF
d_call: TRBD1; clone_size: few; j_call: TRBJ2-3; v_call: TRBV5-8; cdr3_nt: TGTGCCAGCAGCCGCCCGACAGGGGGGGTAGATACGCAGTATTTT; cdr3_aa: CASSRPTGGVDTQYF
d_call: .; clone_size: .; j_call: TRBJ1-5; v_call: TRBV4-1; cdr3_nt: TGCGCCAGCAGCTGGAATGGACAGAGCAATCAGCCCCAGCATTTT; cdr3_aa: CASSWNGQSNQPQHF
d_call: .; clone_size: .; j_call: TRBJ1-1; v_call: TRBV4-1; cdr3_nt: TGCGCCAGCAGCCAAGCCCTGACCCTGGTGACCGAAGCTTTCTTT; cdr3_aa: CASSQALTLVTEAFF
d_call: .; clone_size: .; j_call: TRBJ1-6; v_call: TRBV19; cdr3_nt: TGTGCCAGTAGTCAACCGACCAGCAACCCGCCCAATTCACCCCTCCACTTT; cdr3_aa: CASSQPTSNPPNSPLHF
d_call: TRBD1; clone_size: .; j_call: TRBJ1-1; v_call: TRBV5-1; cdr3_nt: TGCGCCAGCAGCACGGGGACAGGGTCCCATAGCACTGAAGCTTTCTTT; cdr3_aa: CASSTGTGSHSTEAFF
d_call: TRBD2; clone_size: .; j_call: TRBJ2-3; v_call: TRBV7-2; cdr3_nt: TGTGCCAGCAGCTTACTGCGGGGGGGCGGATATACGCAGTATTTT; cdr3_aa: CASSLLRGGGYTQYF
d_call: .; clone_size: .; j_call: TRBJ2-5; v_call: TRBV6-1; cdr3_nt: TGTGCCAGCAGTGTCCGAGTTTCGGAGACCCAGTACTTC; cdr3_aa: CASSVRVSETQYF
d_call: .; clone_size: once; j_call: TRBJ1-2; v_call: TRBV7-8; cdr3_nt: TGTGCCAGCAGCCCCAGTCCAGGGCTTTGGGGCTACACCTTC; cdr3_aa: CASSPSPGLWGYTF
d_call: .; clone_size: few; j_call: TRBJ2-1; v_call: TRBV30; cdr3_nt: TGTGCCTGGAGGCGATGGGGGGGCCGCAATGAGCAGTTCTTC; cdr3_aa: CAWRRWGGRNEQFF
d_call: .; clone_size: .; j_call: TRBJ1-1; v_call: TRBV4-3; cdr3_nt: TGCGCCAGCAGCCAAAAGATGGGGGGAGGCACTGAAGCTTTCTTT; cdr3_aa: CASSQKMGGGTEAFF
d_call: .; clone_size: .; j_call: TRBJ1-1; v_call: TRBV6-1; cdr3_nt: TGTGCCAGCAGTGAGGTGACAACCATGAACACTGAAGCTTTCTTT; cdr3_aa: CASSEVTTMNTEAFF
d_call: .; clone_size: .; j_call: TRBJ2-6; v_call: TRBV7-6; cdr3_nt: TGTGCCAGCAGCCTCCGCTCTGGGGCCAACGTCCTGACTTTC; cdr3_aa: CASSLRSGANVLTF
d_call: TRBD1; clone_size: few; j_call: TRBJ1-5; v_call: TRBV2; cdr3_nt: TGTGCCAGCAAAGGGGGCTTGAGGGAGAATCAGCCCCAGCATTTT; cdr3_aa: CASKGGLRENQPQHF
d_call: .; clone_size: .; j_call: TRBJ2-5; v_call: TRBV20-1; cdr3_nt: TGCAGTGCTCAGAACGGGGAGACCCAGTACTTC; cdr3_aa: CSAQNGETQYF
d_call: .; clone_size: once; j_call: TRBJ1-4; v_call: TRBV29-1; cdr3_nt: TGCAGCGTCGACCGGGGAGAAAAACTGTTTTTT; cdr3_aa: CSVDRGEKLFF
d_call: .; clone_size: few; j_call: TRBJ2-4; v_call: TRBV27; cdr3_nt: TGTGCCAGCAGTTTAACCAGAGGCAACATTCAGTACTTC; cdr3_aa: CASSLTRGNIQYF
d_call: .; clone_size: .; j_call: TRBJ2-5; v_call: TRBV30; cdr3_nt: TGTGCCTGGAGTGTTTCAGAGACCCAGTACTTC; cdr3_aa: CAWSVSETQYF
d_call: .; clone_size: .; j_call: TRBJ2-5; v_call: TRBV7-9; cdr3_nt: TGTGCCAGCAGCTTCGCTAATGCGGAGACCCAGTACTTC; cdr3_aa: CASSFANAETQYF
d_call: TRBD1; clone_size: .; j_call: TRBJ2-1; v_call: TRBV5-1; cdr3_nt: TGCGCCAGCAGCTTACAGGGGAATGAGCAGTTCTTC; cdr3_aa: CASSLQGNEQFF
d_call: .; clone_size: .; j_call: TRBJ2-1; v_call: TRBV7-2; cdr3_nt: TGTGCCAGCCGAATGGGGCGATACAATGAGCAGTTCTTC; cdr3_aa: CASRMGRYNEQFF
d_call: .; clone_size: .; j_call: TRBJ2-3; v_call: TRBV30; cdr3_nt: TGTGCCTCTCACGCGGGTGGAGGCACAGATACGCAGTATTTT; cdr3_aa: CASHAGGGTDTQYF
d_call: .; clone_size: .; j_call: TRBJ2-5; v_call: TRBV15; cdr3_nt: TGTGCCACCAGCAGAGGCGGCCTAGAAGAGACCCAGTACTTC; cdr3_aa: CATSRGGLEETQYF
d_call: .; clone_size: .; j_call: TRBJ1-3; v_call: TRBV5-4; cdr3_nt: TGTGCCAGCAGCTTAATAGGAGACTCTGGAAACACCATATATTTT; cdr3_aa: CASSLIGDSGNTIYF
d_call: .; clone_size: .; j_call: TRBJ2-5; v_call: TRBV4-3; cdr3_nt: TGCGCCAGCAGCCAAGATGACGGGGGAGACCTCCAAGAGACCCAGTACTTC; cdr3_aa: CASSQDDGGDLQETQYF